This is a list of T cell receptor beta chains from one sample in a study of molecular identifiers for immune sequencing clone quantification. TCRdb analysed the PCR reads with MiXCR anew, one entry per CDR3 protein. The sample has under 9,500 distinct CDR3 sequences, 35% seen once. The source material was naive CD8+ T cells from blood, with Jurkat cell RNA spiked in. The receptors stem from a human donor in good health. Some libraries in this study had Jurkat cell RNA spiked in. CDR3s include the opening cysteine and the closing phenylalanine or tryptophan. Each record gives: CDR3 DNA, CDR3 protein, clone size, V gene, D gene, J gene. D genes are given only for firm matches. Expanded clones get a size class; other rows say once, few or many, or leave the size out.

CDR3nt: TGTGCCACCGTTTCGGGCAGGGGGACCTACGAGCAGTACTTC; CDR3aa: CATVSGRGTYEQYF; abundance: -; v_gene: TRBV28; d_gene: TRBD1; j_gene: TRBJ2-7
CDR3nt: TGTGCCAGCAGTTTTGGGAGTTCGAGTGATACGCAGTATTTT; CDR3aa: CASSFGSSSDTQYF; abundance: few; v_gene: TRBV12-3/TRBV12-4; d_gene: -; j_gene: TRBJ2-3
CDR3nt: TGTGCCAGTAACGACAACCCCTCAGATACGCAGTATTTT; CDR3aa: CASNDNPSDTQYF; abundance: -; v_gene: TRBV19; d_gene: -; j_gene: TRBJ2-3
CDR3nt: TGCGCCAGCAGCCAACGTAGGGCAGGTCCTAACTATGGCTACACCTTC; CDR3aa: CASSQRRAGPNYGYTF; abundance: -; v_gene: TRBV4-3; d_gene: -; j_gene: TRBJ1-2
CDR3nt: TGCAGTCTAGCCGGGACAGGGCGCATTCAGTACTTC; CDR3aa: CSLAGTGRIQYF; abundance: few; v_gene: TRBV20-1; d_gene: TRBD1; j_gene: TRBJ2-4
CDR3nt: TGTGCCAGCAGCCAGCCTCCCGGGACACCGAACACCGGGGAGCTGTTTTTT; CDR3aa: CASSQPPGTPNTGELFF; abundance: few; v_gene: TRBV7-8; d_gene: -; j_gene: TRBJ2-2
CDR3nt: TGTGCCAGCAACAGTTCGGCGGGAGCCGCGGAGACCCAGTACTTC; CDR3aa: CASNSSAGAAETQYF; abundance: -; v_gene: TRBV27; d_gene: TRBD2; j_gene: TRBJ2-5
CDR3nt: TGTGCCAGCAGTGAAGACAGAATAGCGGGAACGGAGACGCAGTATTTT; CDR3aa: CASSEDRIAGTETQYF; abundance: -; v_gene: TRBV6-4; d_gene: TRBD2; j_gene: TRBJ2-3
CDR3nt: TGCAGAGGGAGTCGGATGAACACCGGGGAGCTGTTTTTT; CDR3aa: CRGSRMNTGELFF; abundance: once; v_gene: TRBV20-1; d_gene: -; j_gene: TRBJ2-2
CDR3nt: TGTGCCAGCAGCTTAGTTCAGCCTAGTTTTCTCTTGTCCAAAAACATTCAGTACTTC; CDR3aa: CASSLVQPSFLLSKNIQYF; abundance: -; v_gene: TRBV7-9; d_gene: -; j_gene: TRBJ2-4
CDR3nt: TGTGCCAGCAGCTCCCCCCAGGGCCCCGGGCACCAAGAGACCCAGTACTTC; CDR3aa: CASSSPQGPGHQETQYF; abundance: -; v_gene: TRBV13; d_gene: -; j_gene: TRBJ2-5
CDR3nt: TGTGCCAGCAGCTTGAGGGGGTGGCCGGCTAGCACAGATACGCAGTATTTT; CDR3aa: CASSLRGWPASTDTQYF; abundance: medium-sized; v_gene: TRBV5-5; d_gene: -; j_gene: TRBJ2-3
CDR3nt: TGTGACAGCAGTGAAGGAAGTGGCTACGAGCAGTACTTC; CDR3aa: CDSSEGSGYEQYF; abundance: -; v_gene: TRBV2; d_gene: -; j_gene: TRBJ2-7
CDR3nt: TGCGCCAGCAGCCAAGATCCGGGGCCCGCCTACGAGCAGTACTTC; CDR3aa: CASSQDPGPAYEQYF; abundance: -; v_gene: TRBV4-3; d_gene: -; j_gene: TRBJ2-7
CDR3nt: TGTGCCAGCAGTTACACTTACGCCCAGGCCAGCTACGAGCAGTACTTC; CDR3aa: CASSYTYAQASYEQYF; abundance: -; v_gene: TRBV6-5; d_gene: -; j_gene: TRBJ2-7
CDR3nt: TGTGCCAGCAGCTTAGCGGGACAGGTTAATGAGCAGTTCTTC; CDR3aa: CASSLAGQVNEQFF; abundance: -; v_gene: TRBV7-9; d_gene: TRBD1; j_gene: TRBJ2-1
CDR3nt: TGTGCCAGCAGCTTGAGTATTCAGGGGCTGCGGGTCGGTCCCAGGTATTTCGAGCAGTACTTC; CDR3aa: CASSLSIQGLRVGPRYFEQYF; abundance: -; v_gene: TRBV5-6; d_gene: -; j_gene: TRBJ2-7
CDR3nt: TGTGCCAGCAGTCGTTGGGAACAAGAGACCCAGTACTTC; CDR3aa: CASSRWEQETQYF; abundance: -; v_gene: TRBV27; d_gene: -; j_gene: TRBJ2-5
CDR3nt: TGTGCCAGCAGCACCGGACTAGCGGGACAAGAGACCCAGTACTTC; CDR3aa: CASSTGLAGQETQYF; abundance: -; v_gene: TRBV7-8; d_gene: TRBD2; j_gene: TRBJ2-5
CDR3nt: TGTGCCAGCAGCCTCGGCTACCTACAAGAGACCCAGTACTTC; CDR3aa: CASSLGYLQETQYF; abundance: -; v_gene: TRBV28; d_gene: -; j_gene: TRBJ2-5
CDR3nt: -; CDR3aa: CSVEGGVGSGTDTRYF; abundance: -; v_gene: TRBV29-1; d_gene: -; j_gene: TRBJ2-3
CDR3nt: TGCGCCAGCAGCCAACTGGGGCAGGGGTACGATACGCAGTATTTT; CDR3aa: CASSQLGQGYDTQYF; abundance: -; v_gene: TRBV4-3; d_gene: -; j_gene: TRBJ2-3
CDR3nt: TGTGCCAGCATCGATTCGACTAGCGGTCCCTACAATGAGCAGTTCTTC; CDR3aa: CASIDSTSGPYNEQFF; abundance: medium-sized; v_gene: TRBV5-4; d_gene: TRBD2; j_gene: TRBJ2-1
CDR3nt: TGTGCCGGCAGTGAAGACAGACTAGCGGGAACGGAGACGCAGTATTTT; CDR3aa: CAGSEDRLAGTETQYF; abundance: -; v_gene: TRBV6-4; d_gene: TRBD2; j_gene: TRBJ2-3
CDR3nt: TGTGCCAGCAGCCCGGCCCAGCCCCTCCACTTT; CDR3aa: CASSPAQPLHF; abundance: few; v_gene: TRBV7-9; d_gene: -; j_gene: TRBJ1-6
CDR3nt: TGTGCCAGCAGCCATTATGAAGGTGAGCAGTTCTTC; CDR3aa: CASSHYEGEQFF; abundance: few; v_gene: TRBV11-2; d_gene: -; j_gene: TRBJ2-1
CDR3nt: TGTGCCAGCAGCCGGAGTAGACCCGGTGAGCAGTACTTC; CDR3aa: CASSRSRPGEQYF; abundance: medium-sized; v_gene: TRBV7-6; d_gene: -; j_gene: TRBJ2-7